The clone carrying this TCR beta chain occurred a few times. As yet, its antigen is unknown. Findings of the study overall: Larger-cohort validation covered only one TCR beta V-J rearrangement. Tumor Treg TCRs overlapped most with tumor naive CD4+ cells.

TCRdb reanalysed the 5' RACE reads using MiXCR and keeps one entry per CDR3 protein. The table has 35,000 to 50,000 distinct CDR3 sequences, roughly 21% seen once. The V and J ends lost 1 base and 3 bases respectively, with 10 bases between them. The CDR3 loop spans 14 amino acids. Germline values: CDR1 SEHNR, CDR2 FQNEAQ (reference sequence). The sorted Tregs were CD4+CD25+CD127-/low cells. The sequenced sample was Tregs sorted from blood. This rearrangement joins TRBV7-9 to TRBJ2-7; D gene uncertain. The receptor was derived from a female donor with breast cancer. The DNA for the CDR3 is TGTGCCAGCAGCTTAGGCGGAGCCTTCTACGAGCAGTACTTC. Translated, it gives CASSLGGAFYEQYF. The full variable domain, completed using reference TRBV7-9 and TRBJ2-7, is DTGVSQNPRHKITKRGQNVTFRCDPISEHNRLYWYRQTLGQGPEFLTYFQNEAQLEKSRLLSDRFSAERPKGSFSTLEIQRTEQGDSAMYLCASSLGGAFYEQYFGPGTRLTVT.